Listed below are T cell receptor beta chains from one sample, sequenced in a study of spatial heterogeneity in lung cancer. TCRdb reprocessed the 5' RACE reads via MiXCR and lists one record per CDR3 protein. Among 25,000 or so distinct CDR3 sequences listed, about 4.4% were seen once. The source material was PBMCs, sampled at surgery. These receptors all come from a male donor with early-stage non-small cell lung cancer. Each CDR3 is given with its conserved first and last residue. D genes are given only for firm matches. Size is stated as once, few, many or a size class.

j_call clone_size d_call v_call cdr3_nt cdr3_aa
TRBJ2-5 many TRBD1 TRBV20-1 TGCAGTGCTAGGGTGACAGGGGGGGAGACCCAGTACTTC CSARVTGGETQYF
TRBJ2-1 many - TRBV7-9 TGTGCCAGCAGACACGCAGGGGCTGGGTACAATGAGCAGTTCTTC CASRHAGAGYNEQFF
TRBJ2-4 many TRBD2 TRBV5-8 TGTGCCAGCAGCTCCTGGGAGGGCGCGGCCAAAAACATTCAGTACTTC CASSSWEGAAKNIQYF
TRBJ2-2 many - TRBV4-3 TGCGCCAGCAGCCAAGATGCAGGGTTCACCGGGGAGCTGTTTTTT CASSQDAGFTGELFF
TRBJ2-7 many - TRBV6-1 TGTGCCAGCAGTGAAATCGGCAGGGAGGTCAACGAGCAGTACTTC CASSEIGREVNEQYF
TRBJ2-1 many TRBD2 TRBV6-2/TRBV6-3 TGTGCCAGCAGACCAACTAGCGGGGCGAATGAGCAGTTCTTC CASRPTSGANEQFF
TRBJ1-1 many - TRBV6-1 TGTGCCAGCAGCGTAAACCCCCCAGGGGCCCAACACACTGAAGCTTTCTTT CASSVNPPGAQHTEAFF
TRBJ1-2 many - TRBV6-5 TGTGCCAGCAGTTACTCTCCTTTTAACTATGGCTACACCTTC CASSYSPFNYGYTF
TRBJ1-2 many TRBD1 TRBV25-1 TGTGCCAGCAGACCGGGACAGGGGACTTATGGCTACACCTTC CASRPGQGTYGYTF
TRBJ2-7 many - TRBV12-3/TRBV12-4 TGTGCCAGCAGTCTACAGGGAGACTACGAGCAGTACTTC CASSLQGDYEQYF
TRBJ2-5 many - TRBV19 TGTGCCAGTAGCATAGCTCCGGGGGCTCGAGAGACCCAGTACTTC CASSIAPGARETQYF
TRBJ1-6 many TRBD1 TRBV5-1 TGCGCCAGCAGCTTGGGGACAGGGTCCAATTCACCCCTCCACTTT CASSLGTGSNSPLHF
TRBJ2-6 many - TRBV19 TGTGCCAGTAGGGAAACGTGGCAGTCAAGGGCCCACGGCCTGACTTTC CASRETWQSRAHGLTF
TRBJ2-2 many - TRBV12-3/TRBV12-4 TGTGCCAGCAGTTCCAGGCTCTTCCCGAACACCGGGGAGCTGTTTTTT CASSSRLFPNTGELFF
TRBJ2-2 many - TRBV5-5 TGTGCCAGCAGCTATTACTTGGACACCGGGGAGCTGTTTTTT CASSYYLDTGELFF
TRBJ2-7 many - TRBV3-1 TGTGCCAGCAGTCACTCCCCTCAGGGGCCCTACGAGCAGTACTTC CASSHSPQGPYEQYF
TRBJ2-7 many - TRBV9 TGTGCCAGCAGCACCGGGACATCCAACTACGAGCAGTACTTC CASSTGTSNYEQYF
TRBJ2-7 many - TRBV21-1 TGTGCCAGCAGCAAAGATCCGGGCCCCCCCTACGAGCAGTACTTC CASSKDPGPPYEQYF
TRBJ2-5 many TRBD2 TRBV28 TGTGCCAGCAGTCCAAACGGGGGGGCCCAAGAGACCCAGTACTTC CASSPNGGAQETQYF
TRBJ1-2 many - TRBV7-2 TGTGCCAGCAGCCCTGGACGGACCCCTAACTATGGCTACACCTTC CASSPGRTPNYGYTF
TRBJ2-1 many - TRBV6-5 TGTGCCAGCAGTTTCAGGGAATCGGGTAGAGGCGAGCAGTTCTTC CASSFRESGRGEQFF